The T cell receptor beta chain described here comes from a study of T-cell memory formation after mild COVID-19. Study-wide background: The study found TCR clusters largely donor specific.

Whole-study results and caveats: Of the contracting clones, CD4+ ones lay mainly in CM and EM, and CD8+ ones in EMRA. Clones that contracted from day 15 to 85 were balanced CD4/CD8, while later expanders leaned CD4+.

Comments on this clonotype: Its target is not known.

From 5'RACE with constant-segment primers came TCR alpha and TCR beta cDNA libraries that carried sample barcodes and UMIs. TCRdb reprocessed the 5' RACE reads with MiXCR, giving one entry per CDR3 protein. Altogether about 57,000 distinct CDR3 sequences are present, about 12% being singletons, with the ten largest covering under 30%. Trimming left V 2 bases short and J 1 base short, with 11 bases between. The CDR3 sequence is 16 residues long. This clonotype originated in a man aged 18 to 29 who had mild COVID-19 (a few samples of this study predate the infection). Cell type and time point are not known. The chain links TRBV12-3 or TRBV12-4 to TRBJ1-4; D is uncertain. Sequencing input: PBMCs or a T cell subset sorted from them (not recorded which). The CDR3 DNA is TGTGCCAGCAGTTTATTGGGCCCAGGAACTAATGAAAAACTGTTTTTT. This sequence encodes CASSLLGPGTNEKLFF.